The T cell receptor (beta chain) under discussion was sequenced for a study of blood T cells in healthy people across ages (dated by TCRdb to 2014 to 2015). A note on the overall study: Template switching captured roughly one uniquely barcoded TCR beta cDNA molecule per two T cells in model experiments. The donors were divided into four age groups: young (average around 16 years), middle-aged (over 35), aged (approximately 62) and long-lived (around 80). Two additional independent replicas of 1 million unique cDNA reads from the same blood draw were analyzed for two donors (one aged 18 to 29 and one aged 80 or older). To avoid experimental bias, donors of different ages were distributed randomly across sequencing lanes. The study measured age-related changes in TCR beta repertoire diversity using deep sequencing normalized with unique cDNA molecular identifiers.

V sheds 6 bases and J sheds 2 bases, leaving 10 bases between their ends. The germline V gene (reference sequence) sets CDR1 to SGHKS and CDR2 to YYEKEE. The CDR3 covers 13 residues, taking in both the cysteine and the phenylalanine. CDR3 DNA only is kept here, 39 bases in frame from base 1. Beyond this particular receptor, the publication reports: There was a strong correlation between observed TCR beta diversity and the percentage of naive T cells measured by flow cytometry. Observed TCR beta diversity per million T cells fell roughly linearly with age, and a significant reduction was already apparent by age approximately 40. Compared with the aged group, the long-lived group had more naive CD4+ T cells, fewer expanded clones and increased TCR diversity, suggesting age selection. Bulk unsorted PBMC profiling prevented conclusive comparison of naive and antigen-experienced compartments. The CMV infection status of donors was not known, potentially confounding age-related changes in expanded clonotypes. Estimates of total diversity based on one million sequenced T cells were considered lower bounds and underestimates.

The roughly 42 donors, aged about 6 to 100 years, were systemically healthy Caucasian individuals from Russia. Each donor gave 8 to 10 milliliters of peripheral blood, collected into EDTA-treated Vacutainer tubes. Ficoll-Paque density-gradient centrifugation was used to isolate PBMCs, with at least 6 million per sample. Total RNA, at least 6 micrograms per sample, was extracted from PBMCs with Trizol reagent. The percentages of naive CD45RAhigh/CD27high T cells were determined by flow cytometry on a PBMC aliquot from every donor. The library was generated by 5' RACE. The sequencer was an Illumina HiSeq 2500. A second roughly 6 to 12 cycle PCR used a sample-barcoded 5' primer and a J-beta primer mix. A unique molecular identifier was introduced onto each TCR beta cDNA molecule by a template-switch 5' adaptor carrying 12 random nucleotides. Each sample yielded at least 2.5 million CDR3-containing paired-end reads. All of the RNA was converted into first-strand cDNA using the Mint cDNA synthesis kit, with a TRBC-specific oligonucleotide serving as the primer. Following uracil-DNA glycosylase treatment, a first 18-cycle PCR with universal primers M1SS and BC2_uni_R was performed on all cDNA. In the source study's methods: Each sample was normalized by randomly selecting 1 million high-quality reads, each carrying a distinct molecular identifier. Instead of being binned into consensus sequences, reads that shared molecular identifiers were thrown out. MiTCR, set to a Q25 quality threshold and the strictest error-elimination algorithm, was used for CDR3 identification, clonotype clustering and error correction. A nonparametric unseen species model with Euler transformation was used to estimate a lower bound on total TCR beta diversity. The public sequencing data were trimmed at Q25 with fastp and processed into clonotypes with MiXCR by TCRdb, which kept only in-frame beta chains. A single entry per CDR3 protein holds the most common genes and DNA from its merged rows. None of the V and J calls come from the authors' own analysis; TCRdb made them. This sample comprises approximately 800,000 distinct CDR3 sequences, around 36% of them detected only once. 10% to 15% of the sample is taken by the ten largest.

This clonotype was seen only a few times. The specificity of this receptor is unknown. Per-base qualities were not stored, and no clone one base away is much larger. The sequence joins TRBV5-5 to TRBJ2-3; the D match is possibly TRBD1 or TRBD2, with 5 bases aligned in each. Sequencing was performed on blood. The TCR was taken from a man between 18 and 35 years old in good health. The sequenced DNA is TGTGCCAGCAACTACGGGGCCACAGATACGCAGTATTTT. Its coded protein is CASNYGATDTQYF.